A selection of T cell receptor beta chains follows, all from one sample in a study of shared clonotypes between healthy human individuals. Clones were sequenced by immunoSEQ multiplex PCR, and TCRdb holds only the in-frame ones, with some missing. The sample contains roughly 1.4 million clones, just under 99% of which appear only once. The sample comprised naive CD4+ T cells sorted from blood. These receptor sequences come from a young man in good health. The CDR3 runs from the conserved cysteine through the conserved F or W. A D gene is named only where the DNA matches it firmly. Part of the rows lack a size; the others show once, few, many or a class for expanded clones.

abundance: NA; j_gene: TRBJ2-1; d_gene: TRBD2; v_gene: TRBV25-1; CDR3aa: CASSEFASGRNEQFF; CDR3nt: TGTGCCAGCAGTGAATTCGCTAGCGGGAGGAATGAGCAGTTCTTC
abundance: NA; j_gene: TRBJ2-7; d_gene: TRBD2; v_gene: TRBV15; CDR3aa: CATSRLTSGRAHYEQYF; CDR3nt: TGTGCCACCAGCCGATTGACTAGCGGGAGGGCCCACTACGAGCAGTACTTC
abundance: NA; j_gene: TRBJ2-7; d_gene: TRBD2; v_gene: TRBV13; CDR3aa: CASSRGLAGVGEQYF; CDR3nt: TGTGCCAGCAGCCGGGGACTAGCGGGAGTGGGGGAGCAGTACTTC
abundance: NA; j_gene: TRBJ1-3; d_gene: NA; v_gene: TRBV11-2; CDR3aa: CASSISTGNTIYF; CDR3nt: TGTGCCAGCAGCATTTCGACAGGCAACACCATATATTTT
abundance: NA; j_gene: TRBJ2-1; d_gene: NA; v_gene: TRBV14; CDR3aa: CASSQKRSSYNEQFF; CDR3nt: TGTGCCAGCAGCCAAAAGCGGAGCTCCTACAATGAGCAGTTCTTC
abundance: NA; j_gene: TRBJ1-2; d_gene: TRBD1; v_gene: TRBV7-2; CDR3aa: CASSLEGADGYTF; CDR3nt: TGTGCCAGCAGCTTAGAGGGGGCAGATGGCTACACCTTC
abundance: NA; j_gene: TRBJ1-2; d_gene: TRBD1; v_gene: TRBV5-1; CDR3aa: CASSPPGQGIYGYTF; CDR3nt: TGCGCCAGCAGCCCACCGGGACAGGGGATCTATGGCTACACCTTC
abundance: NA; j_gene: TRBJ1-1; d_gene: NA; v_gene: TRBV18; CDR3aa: CASSPRGRGNTEAFF; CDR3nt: TGTGCCAGCTCACCACGGGGTCGGGGGAACACTGAAGCTTTCTTT
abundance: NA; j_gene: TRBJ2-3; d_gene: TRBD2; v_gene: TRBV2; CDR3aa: CASSSAGGTDTQYF; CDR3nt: TGTGCCAGCAGTTCCGCGGGGGGAACAGATACGCAGTATTTT
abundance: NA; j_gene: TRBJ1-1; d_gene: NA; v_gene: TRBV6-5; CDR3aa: CASSYISDTEAFF; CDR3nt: TGTGCCAGCAGTTACATTTCGGACACTGAAGCTTTCTTT
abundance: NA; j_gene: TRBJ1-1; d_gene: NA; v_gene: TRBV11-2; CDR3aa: CASMPTRGGEAFF; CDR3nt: TGTGCCAGCATGCCGACCCGAGGGGGTGAAGCTTTCTTT
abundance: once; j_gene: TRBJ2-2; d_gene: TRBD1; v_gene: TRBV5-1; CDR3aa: CASSVGQPNTGELFF; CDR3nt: TGCGCCAGCAGCGTGGGACAGCCAAACACCGGGGAGCTGTTTTTT
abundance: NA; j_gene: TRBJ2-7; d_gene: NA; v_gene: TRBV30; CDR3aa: CAWRGAYEQYF; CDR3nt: TGTGCCTGGAGGGGGGCGTACGAGCAGTACTTC
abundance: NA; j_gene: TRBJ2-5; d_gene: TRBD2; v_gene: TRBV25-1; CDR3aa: CASSEAGVVTQYF; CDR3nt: TGTGCCAGCAGTGAAGCGGGAGTTGTGACCCAGTACTTC
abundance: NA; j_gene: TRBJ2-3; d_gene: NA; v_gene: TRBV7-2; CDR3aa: CASRATPTDTQYF; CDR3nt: TGTGCCAGCAGGGCGACTCCCACAGATACGCAGTATTTT
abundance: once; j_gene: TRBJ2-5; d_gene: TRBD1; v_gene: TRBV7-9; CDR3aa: CASSWGQGETQYF; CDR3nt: TGTGCCAGCAGCTGGGGACAGGGAGAGACCCAGTACTTC